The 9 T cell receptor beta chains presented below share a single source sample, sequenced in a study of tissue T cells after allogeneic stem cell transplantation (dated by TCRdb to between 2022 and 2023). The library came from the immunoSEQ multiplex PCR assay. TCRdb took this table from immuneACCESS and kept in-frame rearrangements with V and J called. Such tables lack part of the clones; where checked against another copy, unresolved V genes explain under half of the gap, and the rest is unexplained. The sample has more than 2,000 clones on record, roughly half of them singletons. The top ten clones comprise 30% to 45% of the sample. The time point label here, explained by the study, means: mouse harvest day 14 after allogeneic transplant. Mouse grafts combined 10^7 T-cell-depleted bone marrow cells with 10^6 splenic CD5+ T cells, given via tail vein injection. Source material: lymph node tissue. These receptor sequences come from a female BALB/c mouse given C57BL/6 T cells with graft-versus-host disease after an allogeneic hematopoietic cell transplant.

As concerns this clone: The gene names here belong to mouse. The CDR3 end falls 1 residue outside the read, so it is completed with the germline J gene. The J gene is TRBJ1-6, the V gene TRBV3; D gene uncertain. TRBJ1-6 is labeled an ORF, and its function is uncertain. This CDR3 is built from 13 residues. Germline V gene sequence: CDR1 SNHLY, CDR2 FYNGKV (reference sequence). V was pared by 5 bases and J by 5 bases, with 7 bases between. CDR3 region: CASSIRNNSPLYF. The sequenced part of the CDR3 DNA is TGTGCCAGCAGCATCAGAAATAATTCGCCCCTCTAC.

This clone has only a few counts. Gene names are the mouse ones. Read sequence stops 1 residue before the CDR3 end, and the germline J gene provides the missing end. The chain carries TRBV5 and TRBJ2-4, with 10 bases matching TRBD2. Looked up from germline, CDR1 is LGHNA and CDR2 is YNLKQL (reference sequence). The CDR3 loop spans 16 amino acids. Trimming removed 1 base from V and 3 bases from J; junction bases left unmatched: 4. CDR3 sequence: CASSQGWGGPQNTLYF. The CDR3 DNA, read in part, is TGTGCCAGCAGCCAAGGCTGGGGGGGCCCCCAAAACACCTTGTAC.

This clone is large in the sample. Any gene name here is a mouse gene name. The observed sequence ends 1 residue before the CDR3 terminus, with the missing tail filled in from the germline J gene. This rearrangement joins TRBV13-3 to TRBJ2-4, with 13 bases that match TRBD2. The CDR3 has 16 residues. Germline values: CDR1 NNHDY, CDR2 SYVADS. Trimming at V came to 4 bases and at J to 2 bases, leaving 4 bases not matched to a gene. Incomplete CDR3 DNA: TGTGCCAGCAGTCCCGGGACTGGGGGGGTTCAAAACACCTTGTAC. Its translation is CASSPGTGGVQNTLY. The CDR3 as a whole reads CASSPGTGGVQNTLYF.

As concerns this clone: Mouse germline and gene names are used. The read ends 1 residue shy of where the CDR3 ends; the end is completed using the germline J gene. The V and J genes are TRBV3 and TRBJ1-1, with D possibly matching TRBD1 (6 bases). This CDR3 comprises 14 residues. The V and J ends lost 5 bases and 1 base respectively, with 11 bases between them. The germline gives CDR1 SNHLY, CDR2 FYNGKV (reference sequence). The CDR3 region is CASSHRDINTEVFF. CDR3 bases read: TGTGCCAGCAGCCACCGGGACATAAACACAGAAGTCTTC.

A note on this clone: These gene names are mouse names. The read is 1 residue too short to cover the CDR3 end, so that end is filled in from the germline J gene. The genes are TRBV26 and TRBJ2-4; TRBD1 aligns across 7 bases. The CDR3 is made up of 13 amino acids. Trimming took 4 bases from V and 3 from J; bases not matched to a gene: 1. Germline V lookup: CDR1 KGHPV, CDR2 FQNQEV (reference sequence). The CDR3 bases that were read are TGTGCCAGCAGTCCGGGACAGCAAAACACCTTGTAC. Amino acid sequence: CASSPGQQNTLY. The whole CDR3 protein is CASSPGQQNTLYF.

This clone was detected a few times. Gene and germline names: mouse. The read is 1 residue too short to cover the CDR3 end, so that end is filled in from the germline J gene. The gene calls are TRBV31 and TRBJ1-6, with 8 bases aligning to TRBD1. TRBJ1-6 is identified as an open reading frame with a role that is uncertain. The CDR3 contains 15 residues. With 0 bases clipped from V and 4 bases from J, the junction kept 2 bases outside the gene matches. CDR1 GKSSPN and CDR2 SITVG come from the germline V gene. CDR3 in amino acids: CAWSLDRGYNSPLYF. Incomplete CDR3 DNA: TGTGCCTGGAGTCTAGACAGGGGATATAATTCGCCCCTCTAC.

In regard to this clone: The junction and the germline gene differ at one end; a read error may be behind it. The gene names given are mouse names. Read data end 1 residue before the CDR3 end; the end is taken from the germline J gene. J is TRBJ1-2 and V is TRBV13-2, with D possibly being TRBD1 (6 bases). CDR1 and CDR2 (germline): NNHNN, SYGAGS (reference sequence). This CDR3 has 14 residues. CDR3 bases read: TGTGCCGGCGGGCCGGGACACTCAAACTCCGACTACACC. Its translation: CAGGPGHSNSDYT. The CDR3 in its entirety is CAGGPGHSNSDYTF.

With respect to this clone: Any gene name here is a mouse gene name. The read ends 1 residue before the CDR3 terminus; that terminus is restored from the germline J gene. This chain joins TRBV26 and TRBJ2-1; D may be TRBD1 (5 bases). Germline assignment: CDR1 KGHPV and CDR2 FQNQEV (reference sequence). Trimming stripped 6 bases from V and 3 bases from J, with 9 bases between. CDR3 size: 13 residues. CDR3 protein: CASRQEPYAEQFF. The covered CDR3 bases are TGTGCCAGCAGACAGGAACCCTATGCTGAGCAGTTC. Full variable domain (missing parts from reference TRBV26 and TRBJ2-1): NSKVIQTPRYLVKGQGQKAKMRCIPEKGHPVVFWYQQNKNNEFKFLINFQNQEVLQQIDMTEKRFSAECPSNSPCSLEIQSSEAGDSALYLCASRQEPYAEQFFGPGTRLTVL.

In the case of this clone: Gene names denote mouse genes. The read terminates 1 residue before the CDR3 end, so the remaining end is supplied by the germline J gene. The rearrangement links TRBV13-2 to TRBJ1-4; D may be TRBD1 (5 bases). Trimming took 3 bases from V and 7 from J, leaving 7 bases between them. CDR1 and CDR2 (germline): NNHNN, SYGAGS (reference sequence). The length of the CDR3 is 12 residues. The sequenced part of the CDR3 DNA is TGTGCCAGCGGTGTGGGGGGCGAAAGATTATTT. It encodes CASGVGGERLF. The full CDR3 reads CASGVGGERLFF.